The 19 T cell receptor beta chains listed next were all sequenced from one sample in a study of graft-versus-host responses after intestinal transplantation. Only in-frame clones appear in the TCRdb table, and some are missing; sequencing was by immunoSEQ multiplex PCR. The data show over 15,000 clones, with about 33% seen just once and roughly 3.7% held by the top ten. The starting material was alloreactive CD4+ T cells from a mixed lymphocyte reaction culture, obtained before intestinal transplant. The subset: CFSE-low proliferating T cells sorted from approximately six-day pre-transplant mixed lymphocyte reaction (GvH or HvG direction). These receptors were obtained from a human patient who received an intestinal transplant.

This clone was counted between two and nine times. The chain uses TRBV19 and TRBJ2-7, with 12 bases identical to TRBD1. The CDR3 length is 15 residues. With 4 bases clipped from V and 9 bases from J, the junction kept 10 bases outside the gene matches. The V gene's germline CDR1 is LNHDA and CDR2 SQIVND (reference sequence). The DNA for the CDR3 is TGTGCCAGTAGTAGCCGGGACAGGGGGCTACGATGGCAGTACTTC. It translates to CASSSRDRGLRWQYF.

In this sample, this clone turned up a few times. V usage is TRBV5-6 and J usage is TRBJ1-2; D uncertain. Looked up from germline, CDR1 is SGHDT and CDR2 is YYEEEE. Trimming removed 4 bases at V and 3 bases at J, with 19 bases between. There are 16 residues in the CDR3. The CDR3: CASSLFGRAGDYGYTF. The CDR3 DNA reads TGTGCCAGCAGCCTTTTTGGGCGGGCTGGAGACTATGGCTACACCTTC.

J is TRBJ2-2 and V is TRBV19, with D uncertain. Deletions cut 1 base from V and 1 base from J, with 10 bases between. The CDR3 loop spans 16 amino acids. Germline V gene lookup returns CDR1 LNHDA and CDR2 SQIVND (reference sequence). The CDR3 loop is CASSIGPPRNTGELFF. CDR3 DNA sequence: TGTGCCAGTAGTATAGGCCCCCCGCGGAACACCGGGGAGCTGTTTTTT.

The V and J genes are TRBV7-9 and TRBJ2-4, with no clear D. Germline CDR1 SEHNR, CDR2 FQNEAQ (reference sequence). CDR3 length: 17 amino acids. The V gene lost 4 bases and the J gene lost 0 bases, with 16 bases spanning the gap. CDR3 sequence: CASSSSVRLVAKNIQYF. DNA for the CDR3: TGTGCCAGCAGCTCATCGGTGAGGCTGGTAGCCAAAAACATTCAGTACTTC.

This clone showed up just a few times. The chain joins TRBV11-3 to TRBJ2-3; no clear D gene. This CDR3 region has 14 residues. Trimming shortened V by 5 bases and J by 0 bases, and 9 bases separated the two germline ends. Germline lookup yields CDR1 SGHNT and CDR2 YENEEA. This CDR3 is CASSPLRSTDTQYF. The DNA for the CDR3 is TGTGCCAGCAGCCCCTTAAGAAGCACAGATACGCAGTATTTT.

This clone has more than one count but fewer than ten. At one end the junction does not follow the germline gene, possibly because of a read error. The same CDR3 also results from other DNA sequences found in this sample. This rearrangement joins TRBV4-1 to TRBJ2-7, with TRBD2 matching 9 bases. Germline loops: CDR1 MGHRA, CDR2 YSYEKL. This CDR3 is built from 13 residues. The CDR3 sequence is CASTQGLAGEQYF. CDR3 nucleotides: TGTGCCAGCACCCAGGGGCTAGCGGGGGAGCAGTACTTC.

A few counts support this clone. The chain uses TRBV19 and TRBJ2-6; 8 positions match TRBD1. The CDR3 runs to 21 residues. Per germline, CDR1 LNHDA and CDR2 SQIVND (reference sequence). V dropped 2 bases and J dropped 0; count of bases not matched to a gene: 15. In DNA form, the CDR3 reads TGTGCCAGTAGTATATCTGGGACAGGCCGTGGCCTTAGCTCTGGGGCCAACGTCCTGACTTTC. Its translation: CASSISGTGRGLSSGANVLTF.

The chain is built from TRBV9 and TRBJ2-1; 8 bases fit TRBD1. The V and J ends lost 0 bases and 2 bases, in that order; junction bases with no gene match: 7. The V gene's germline CDR1 is SGDLS and CDR2 YYNGEE. The CDR3 runs 17 residues. This CDR3 is CASSVGQGAVAYNEQFF. The CDR3 DNA reads as TGTGCCAGCAGCGTAGGGCAGGGGGCGGTCGCCTACAATGAGCAGTTCTTC.

This clone was observed a few times. This sequence joins TRBV6-5 and TRBJ1-5, with unresolved D. The CDR3 runs to 14 residues. CDR1 is MNHEY, CDR2 SVGAGI, per germline. Trimming removed 6 bases from V and 0 bases from J, with 9 bases in between. The CDR3: CASSYRYSNQPQHF. The CDR3 nucleotides read TGTGCCAGCAGCTATCGGTATAGCAATCAGCCCCAGCATTTT.

This clone ranks as medium-sized. The V and J genes are TRBV7-9 and TRBJ1-4; D ambiguous. Germline lookup yields CDR1 SEHNR and CDR2 FQNEAQ (reference sequence). This CDR3 is 15 amino acids long. V was cut by 3 bases and J by 0 bases, with 8 bases left in between. In DNA, the CDR3 is TGTGCCAGCAGCTTGGGCTCCTCAACTAATGAAAAACTGTTTTTT. As protein: CASSLGSSTNEKLFF.

The chain couples TRBV5-5 to TRBJ2-7, with 9 bases fitting TRBD1. CDR1 and CDR2 (germline): SGHKS, YYEKEE (reference sequence). There are 15 residues in the CDR3. The J segment lost 2 bases and the V segment lost 1 base, leaving 4 bases of the junction unmatched. CDR3 sequence: CASSLRGDRAYEQYF. The CDR3, as DNA: TGTGCCAGCAGCTTGAGGGGGGACAGGGCCTACGAGCAGTACTTC. The full variable domain, with the rest looked up from reference TRBV5-5 and TRBJ2-7, is DAGVTQSPTHLIKTRGQQVTLRCSPISGHKSVSWYQQVLGQGPQFIFQYYEKEERGRGNFPDRFSARQFPNYSSELNVNALLLGDSALYLCASSLRGDRAYEQYFGPGTRLTVT.

The chain joins TRBV6-1 to TRBJ1-5; no clear D gene. Germline assignment: CDR1 MNHNS and CDR2 SASEGT. The CDR3 runs 11 residues. Trimming removed 6 bases from V and 5 bases from J, with 5 bases in between. In nucleotides, the CDR3 is TGTGCCAGCAGGGGTTATCAGCCCCAGCATTTT. Encoded protein: CASRGYQPQHF.

In this sample, this clone turned up a few times. J is TRBJ1-6 and V is TRBV5-6; no clear D gene. Trimming took 1 base from V and 0 from J, leaving 5 bases between them. CDR3 length: 15 amino acids. Germline values: CDR1 SGHDT, CDR2 YYEEEE. CDR3 bases: TGTGCCAGCAGCTTGAACCCCTCCTATAATTCACCCCTCCACTTT. Translating it yields CASSLNPSYNSPLHF.

The J gene is TRBJ2-1, the V gene TRBV9, with D perhaps being TRBD1 or TRBD2 (5 bases each). The CDR3 consists of 14 residues. The germline V gene encodes CDR1 SGDLS and CDR2 YYNGEE. V was pared by 2 bases and J by 3 bases, with 9 bases between. In DNA form, the CDR3 reads TGTGCCAGCAGCGTTGGGACGCACTACAATGAGCAGTTCTTC. Protein: CASSVGTHYNEQFF.

This clone was found a few times. The gene calls are TRBV5-1 and TRBJ2-7; a weak D match, TRBD2 (5 bases). The CDR3 runs to 16 residues. The V gene's germline CDR1 is SGHRS and CDR2 YFSETQ. Between the trimmed V and J ends, which lost 0 bases and 3 bases, there was a span of 16 bases. The CDR3 DNA is TGCGCCAGCAGCTTGGACCCTGGACTCCTCTACTACGAGCAGTACTTC. This encodes CASSLDPGLLYYEQYF.

The rearrangement uses TRBV5-1 and TRBJ2-2, with D unclear. CDR3 size: 13 residues. V shed 2 bases and J shed 6 bases, with 8 bases lying between them. The germline CDR1 and CDR2 sequences are SGHRS and YFSETQ. This chain's CDR3 is CASSFDSPGELFF. The CDR3 DNA follows: TGCGCCAGCAGCTTTGACTCTCCCGGGGAGCTGTTTTTT.

The chain has TRBV7-6 and TRBJ2-3; D not certain. The V and J ends lost 1 base and 2 bases respectively, with 7 bases between them. This CDR3 contains 14 residues. Germline CDR1 reads SGHVS; CDR2 reads FNYEAQ. The CDR3 spells CASSLGLTTDTQYF. CDR3 DNA: TGTGCCAGCAGCTTAGGCCTTACCACAGATACGCAGTATTTT.

By sample fraction, this clone is medium-sized. The V and J genes are TRBV29-1 and TRBJ1-2; no clear D. This CDR3 has 13 residues. V was clipped by 4 bases and J by 0 bases, with 9 bases between them. The germline V gene encodes CDR1 SQVTM and CDR2 ANQGSEA. In DNA, the CDR3 is TGCAGCGTTGTGAGGTATTCTAACTATGGCTACACCTTC. Encoded protein: CSVVRYSNYGYTF.

The chain uses TRBV2 and TRBJ1-5; D is possibly TRBD1 (6 bases). V lost 7 bases and J 6 bases, leaving 16 bases between the germline ends. In germline, CDR1 is SNHLY, CDR2 FYNNEI. This CDR3 has 14 amino acids. The CDR3 here is CASTGGRSSQPQHF. The CDR3 bases are TGTGCCAGCACCGGGGGGCGTTCATCTCAGCCCCAGCATTTT.